This T cell receptor (beta chain) was sequenced during a study of blood T cell repertoires in COVID-19. Assay used: immunoSEQ multiplex PCR; TCRdb lists only in-frame clones, some missing. Of 95,000 to 150,000 clones listed, less than 85% were seen once; the top ten hold 0.75% to 0.9%. This CDR3 has 13 amino acids. V gave up 4 bases and J gave up 5 bases, with 11 bases separating them. Germline V gives CDR1 LGHDT, CDR2 YNNKEL (reference sequence). The sample was peripheral blood. The TCR originated in a human donor with acute or convalescent COVID-19. The donor label of this sample is uncertain. This chain links TRBV3-1 (or the pseudogene TRBV3-2) with TRBJ1-1, with D tentatively TRBD1 (6 bases). CDR3 sequence (DNA): TGTGCCAGCAGCCGTACAGGGCAGACTGAAGCTTTCTTT. As protein: CASSRTGQTEAFF.